This record looks at one TCR beta chain sequence and its context. Its cognate antigen has yet to be identified. No quality values exist for individual bases; no much larger clone is one base distant. Donors were 30 to 45 systemically healthy Caucasian individuals from Russia aged 6 to 90 years. Each donor gave around 9.8 milliliters of peripheral blood, collected into EDTA-treated Vacutainer tubes. Ficoll-Paque density-gradient centrifugation was used to isolate PBMCs, with at least 6.5 million per sample. Total RNA was extracted from PBMCs with Trizol reagent, with at least 5 micrograms obtained per sample. Naive CD45RAhigh/CD27high T cell percentages were measured by flow cytometry on a PBMC aliquot from every donor. Library creation used 5' RACE. Sequencing instrument: Illumina HiSeq 2500. A second PCR of about 7 to 12 cycles was performed with a sample-barcoded 5' primer and a J-beta primer mix. A unique molecular identifier was introduced onto each TCR beta cDNA molecule by a template-switch 5' adaptor carrying 12 random nucleotides. Each sample yielded at least 3 million CDR3-containing paired-end reads. The Mint cDNA synthesis kit, primed by a TRBC-specific oligonucleotide, was used to synthesize first-strand cDNA from all RNA. All cDNA was treated with uracil-DNA glycosylase and then went through a first 18-cycle PCR with the universal primers M1SS and BC2_uni_R. In the original analysis: Normalization of each sample was performed by random selection of 1 million high-quality reads, each carrying a distinct molecular identifier. Instead of being binned into consensus sequences, reads that shared molecular identifiers were thrown out. MiTCR, with a Q25 quality threshold and the strictest error-elimination algorithm, was used for CDR3 identification, clonotype clustering and error correction. Lower-bound total TCR beta diversity was estimated with a nonparametric unseen species model using Euler transformation. TCRdb reworked the public reads: Q25 trimming with fastp, MiXCR clone assembly, productive beta chains retained. A single entry per CDR3 protein holds the most common genes and DNA from its merged rows. TCRdb, rather than the study authors, made the V and J calls. A total of 800,000 or so distinct CDR3 sequences appear in this sample, around 25% of them only once. The ten largest account for roughly 3.5% of the sample.

CDR1 and CDR2, looked up from the germline V gene (reference sequence), are LNHDA and SQIVND. V lost 7 bases and J lost 3 bases, and the count of bases not matched to a germline gene is 4. The CDR3 holds 15 amino acids from the cysteine to the phenylalanine. Of the read, only the CDR3 DNA is kept; its 45 bases are in frame from base 1. The sample originates from a study of blood T cells in healthy people across ages (dated by TCRdb to between 2015 and 2017). With respect to the entire study: Template switching captured roughly one uniquely barcoded TCR beta cDNA molecule per two T cells in model experiments. The donors were split into four age groups: young (average about 16 years), middle-aged (roughly 42), aged (about 62) and long-lived (roughly 88). For two donors (one aged 18 to 30 and one aged 80 or older), the study analyzed two additional independent replicas of 1 million unique cDNA reads from the same blood draw. Age-related changes in TCR beta repertoire diversity were measured in the study by deep sequencing normalized with unique cDNA molecular identifiers. Study-level results and caveats: Estimates of total diversity based on one million sequenced T cells were regarded as lower bounds and as underestimates. Conclusive comparison of naive and antigen-experienced compartments was prevented by the profiling of bulk unsorted PBMCs. Because the CMV infection status of the donors was unknown, age-related changes in expanded clonotypes may potentially have been confounded. A strong correlation was found between observed TCR beta diversity and the percentage of naive T cells measured by flow cytometry. As age increased, observed TCR beta diversity per million T cells dropped in a roughly linear way, and a significant reduction was already evident by age 40. The long-lived group showed more naive CD4+ T cells, fewer expanded clones and increased TCR diversity than the aged group, suggesting age selection.

The data were also submitted as part of a second study, on T cells of mothers and their children. The other study reports the following: Nine systemically healthy Caucasian individuals served as donors, namely three mothers together with their six children. cDNA synthesis consumed the entire amount of extracted RNA, loaded at 1.5 ug RNA in each 15 ul reaction. In the second PCR, sample barcodes and 2-4 random nucleotides were introduced via the M1S primer. Each mother yielded over 8.5 million TCR beta CDR3 reads and each child 2.5 million to 3 million reads. Thymic selection shapes the output of TCR recombination in a similar way in related and unrelated pairs, and inherited differences have a minor effect. Normalized repertoire overlap was always slightly but never significantly higher in related than unrelated mother-child pairs. No persistent microchimeric T cell clones were detected, at a sensitivity of roughly 93 clones per million clonotypes. To look for features that set related mother-child pairs apart from unrelated individuals, the researchers ran deep NGS to compare the TCR beta repertoires of mothers and children. The mean age was about 40 +/- 4 years for the mothers and about 10 +/- 4 years for the children. Libraries were sequenced on Illumina HiSeq 2000 with 100+100 nt paired-end reads after adapter ligation with NEBNext reagents. To avoid cross-contamination, the mother libraries and the child libraries were prepared a month apart and sequenced in separate runs. For each donor, between about 450,000 and 2,300,000 distinct TCR beta clonotypes were identified. Naive TCR beta clonotypes were estimated from low-frequency clonotypes matched to each donor's FACS-determined naive share, without sorting.

This clonotype was sampled from a boy younger than 18 in good health. The chain is encoded by TRBV19 joined to TRBJ2-6, with 9 bases in between that match TRBD1. What was sequenced was blood. The sequenced DNA is TGTGCCAGTAAAAACAGGGGGCTTGGGGCCAACGTCCTGACTTTC. This encodes CASKNRGLGANVLTF.